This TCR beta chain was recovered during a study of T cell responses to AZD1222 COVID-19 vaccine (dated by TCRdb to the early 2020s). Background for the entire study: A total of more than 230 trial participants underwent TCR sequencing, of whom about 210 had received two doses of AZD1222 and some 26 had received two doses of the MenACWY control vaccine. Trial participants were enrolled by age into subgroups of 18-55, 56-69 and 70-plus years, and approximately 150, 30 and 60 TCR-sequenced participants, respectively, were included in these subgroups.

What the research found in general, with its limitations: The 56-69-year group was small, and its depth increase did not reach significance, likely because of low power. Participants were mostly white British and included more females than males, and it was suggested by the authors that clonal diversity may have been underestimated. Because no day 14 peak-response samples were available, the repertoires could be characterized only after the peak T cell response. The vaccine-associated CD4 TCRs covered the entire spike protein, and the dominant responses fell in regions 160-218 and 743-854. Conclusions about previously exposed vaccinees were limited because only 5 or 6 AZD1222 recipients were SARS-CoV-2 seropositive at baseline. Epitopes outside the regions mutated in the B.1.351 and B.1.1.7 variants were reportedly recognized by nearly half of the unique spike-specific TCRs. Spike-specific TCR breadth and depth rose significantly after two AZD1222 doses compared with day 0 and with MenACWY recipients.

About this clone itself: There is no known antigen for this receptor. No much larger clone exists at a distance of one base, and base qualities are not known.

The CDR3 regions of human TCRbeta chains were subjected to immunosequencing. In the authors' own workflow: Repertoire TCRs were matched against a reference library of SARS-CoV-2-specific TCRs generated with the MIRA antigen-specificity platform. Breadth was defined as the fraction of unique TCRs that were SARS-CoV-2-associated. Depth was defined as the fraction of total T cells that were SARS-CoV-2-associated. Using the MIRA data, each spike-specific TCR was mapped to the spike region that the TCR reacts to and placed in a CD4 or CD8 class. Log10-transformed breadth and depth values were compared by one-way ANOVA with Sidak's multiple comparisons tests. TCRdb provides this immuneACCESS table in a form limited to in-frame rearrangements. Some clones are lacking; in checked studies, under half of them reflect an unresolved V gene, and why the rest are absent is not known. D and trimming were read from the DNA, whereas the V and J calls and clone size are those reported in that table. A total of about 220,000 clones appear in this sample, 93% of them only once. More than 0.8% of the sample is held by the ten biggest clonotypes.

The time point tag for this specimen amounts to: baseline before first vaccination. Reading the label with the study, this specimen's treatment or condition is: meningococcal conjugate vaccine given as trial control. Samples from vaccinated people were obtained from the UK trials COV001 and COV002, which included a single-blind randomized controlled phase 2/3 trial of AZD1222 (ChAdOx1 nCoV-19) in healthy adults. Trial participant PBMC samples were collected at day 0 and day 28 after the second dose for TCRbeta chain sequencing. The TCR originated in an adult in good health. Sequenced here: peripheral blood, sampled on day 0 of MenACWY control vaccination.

For the CDR3, the sequence is CASSLEVTYEQYF. The nucleotide sequence reads as follows: TGCGCCAGCAGCTTAGAGGTGACCTACGAGCAGTACTTC. The chain is encoded by TRBV5-1 joined to TRBJ2-7; no confident D gene assignment can be made. The germline V gene gives CDR1 as SGHRS and CDR2 as YFSETQ. Cut back by 2 bases and 2 bases, the V and J ends lie 8 bases apart. The CDR3 measures 13 amino acids from cysteine to phenylalanine. Only the CDR3 DNA stays, 39 bases, in frame from base 1.